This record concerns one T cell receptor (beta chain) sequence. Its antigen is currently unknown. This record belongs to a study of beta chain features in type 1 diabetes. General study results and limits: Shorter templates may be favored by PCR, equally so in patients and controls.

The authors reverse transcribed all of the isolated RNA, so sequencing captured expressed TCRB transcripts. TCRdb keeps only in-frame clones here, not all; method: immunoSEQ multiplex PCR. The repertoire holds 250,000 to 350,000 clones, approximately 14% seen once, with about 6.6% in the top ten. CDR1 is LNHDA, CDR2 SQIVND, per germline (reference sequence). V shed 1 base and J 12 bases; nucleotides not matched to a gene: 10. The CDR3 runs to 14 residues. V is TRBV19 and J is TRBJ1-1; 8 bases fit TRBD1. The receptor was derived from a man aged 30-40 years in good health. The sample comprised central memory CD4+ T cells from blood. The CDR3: CASSIGTGLVESFF. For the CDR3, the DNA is TGTGCCAGTAGTATAGGGACAGGGCTTGTTGAGTCTTTCTTT.